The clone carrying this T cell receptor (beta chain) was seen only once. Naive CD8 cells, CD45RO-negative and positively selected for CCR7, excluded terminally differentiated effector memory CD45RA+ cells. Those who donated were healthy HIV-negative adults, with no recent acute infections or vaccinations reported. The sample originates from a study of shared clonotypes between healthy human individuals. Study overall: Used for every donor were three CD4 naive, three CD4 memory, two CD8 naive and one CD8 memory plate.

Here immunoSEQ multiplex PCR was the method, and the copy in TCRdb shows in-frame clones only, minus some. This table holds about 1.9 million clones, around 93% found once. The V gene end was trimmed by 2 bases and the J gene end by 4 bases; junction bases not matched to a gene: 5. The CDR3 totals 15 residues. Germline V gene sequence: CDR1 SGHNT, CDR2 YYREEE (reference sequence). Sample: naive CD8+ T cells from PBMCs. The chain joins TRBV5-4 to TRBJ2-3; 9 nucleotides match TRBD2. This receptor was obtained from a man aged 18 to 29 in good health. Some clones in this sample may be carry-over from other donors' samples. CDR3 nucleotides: TGTGCCAGCAGCTTTGGGACTAGCAGCCCAGATACGCAGTATTTT. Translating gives CASSFGTSSPDTQYF. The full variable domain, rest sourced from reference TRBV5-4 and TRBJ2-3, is ETGVTQSPTHLIKTRGQQVTLRCSSQSGHNTVSWYQQALGQGPQFIFQYYREEENGRGNFPPRFSGLQFPNYSSELNVNALELDDSALYLCASSFGTSSPDTQYFGPGTRLTVL.